The 18 T cell receptor beta chains reported below all come from one sample, sequenced in a study of T cells in localized non-small cell lung cancer. Sequencing used immunoSEQ multiplex PCR; TCRdb keeps in-frame clones, though not all of them. Of 130,000 or so clones in the sample, 70% to 90% were seen once. Specimen: peripheral blood, collected before any cancer treatment. These receptors all stem from a female donor aged 60 or older with stage I lung adenocarcinoma.

The CDR3 region is CASSLDRVDYGYTF. CDR3 DNA: TGTGCCAGCAGCTTGGACAGGGTCGACTATGGCTACACCTTC. The gene calls are TRBV5-4 and TRBJ1-2, with D possibly being TRBD1 (6 bases). The V gene lost 0 bases and the J gene lost 3 bases, with 9 bases spanning the gap. The CDR3 loop spans 14 amino acids. Germline V gene sequence: CDR1 SGHNT, CDR2 YYREEE (reference sequence).

V gene TRBV7-3 combines with J gene TRBJ2-1; 8 bases line up with TRBD2. V lost 5 bases to trimming and J lost 9 bases; unmatched junction nucleotides: 12. CDR1 and CDR2 from the germline V gene are SGHTA and FQGTGA. The CDR3 covers 15 residues. CDR3 nucleotides: TGTGCCAGCAGCCCCGGGACTAGTTTTTCGCGTGAGCAGTTCTTC. Translating gives CASSPGTSFSREQFF.

This rearrangement joins TRBV4-1 to TRBJ2-1, with a tentative D call TRBD2 (6 bases). CDR3 length equals 17 residues. CDR1 is MGHRA, CDR2 YSYEKL, per germline. V was shortened by 3 bases and J by 3 bases, with 18 bases between the two germline ends. Written as DNA, the CDR3 is TGCGCCAGCAGCCACGGAGCCGGGACTTCATACTACAATGAGCAGTTCTTC. Protein sequence: CASSHGAGTSYYNEQFF.

Only one count was recorded for this clone. V is TRBV27 and J is TRBJ2-1; TRBD2 matches at 12 bases. CDR1 and CDR2 from the germline V gene are MNHEY and SMNVEV (reference sequence). The V and J ends lost 6 bases and 6 bases, in that order; junction bases with no gene match: 9. The CDR3 is 16 residues long. CDR3 nucleotides: TGTGCCAGCAGCAGACTAGCGGGAGCTCCCGGCAATGAGCAGTTCTTC. It yields the protein CASSRLAGAPGNEQFF.

The chain has TRBV7-9 and TRBJ2-1; D assignment may be TRBD1 or TRBD2 (5 bases each). The CDR3 is made up of 16 amino acids. Germline loops: CDR1 SEHNR, CDR2 FQNEAQ (reference sequence). Deletions cut 5 bases from V and 3 bases from J, with 17 bases between. The CDR3 DNA reads TGTGCCAGCAGCCGAGCCCGGGACCGCGTCTACAATGAGCAGTTCTTC. It encodes CASSRARDRVYNEQFF.

The V and J genes are TRBV30 and TRBJ2-5; D gene unclear. Germline V gene data show CDR1 as GTSNPN and CDR2 as SVGIG (reference sequence). Trimming cost V 2 bases and J 2 bases, with 6 bases left between them. The CDR3 spans 12 residues. The CDR3 nucleotides read TGTGCCTGGAGTCCAGCACAAGAGACCCAGTACTTC. Translated, it gives CAWSPAQETQYF. The full variable domain, with the rest looked up from reference TRBV30 and TRBJ2-5, is SQTIHQWPATLVQPVGSPLSLECTVEGTSNPNLYWYRQAAGRGLQLLFYSVGIGQISSEVPQNLSASRPQDRQFILSSKKLLLSDSGFYLCAWSPAQETQYFGPGTRLLVL.

This clone was observed once. The V gene is TRBV21-1, the J gene TRBJ1-2; the listed D gene, TRBD1, was not tested against the DNA. TRBV21-1 is reported as a pseudogene. The CDR3 length is 14 residues. DNA for the CDR3: TGTGCCAGCAACGGGGGGACAGGGGACTATGGCTACACCTTC. Its translation: CASNGGTGDYGYTF.

V is TRBV9 and J is TRBJ2-7, with D uncertain. V lost 2 bases to trimming and J lost 2 bases, with 11 bases between them. The germline CDR1 and CDR2 sequences are SGDLS and YYNGEE. The CDR3 is 14 residues long. CDR3 nucleotide sequence: TGTGCCAGCAGCGTTGGCTCGACAACCTACGAGCAGTACTTC. It specifies CASSVGSTTYEQYF.

The chain links TRBV5-1 to TRBJ2-7; the match to TRBD2 covers 13 bases. J gave up 3 bases and V 0 bases, and 3 bases lay outside the gene matches. CDR3 length: 16 residues. Per germline, CDR1 SGHRS and CDR2 YFSETQ. CDR3 loop: CASSLEGTSGIYEQYF. DNA for the CDR3: TGCGCCAGCAGCTTGGAAGGGACTAGCGGGATCTACGAGCAGTACTTC.

V gene TRBV20-1 combines with J gene TRBJ2-3; D remains unclear. Germline V CDR1 and CDR2: DFQATT, SNEGSKA (reference sequence). Trimming pared 3 bases from V and 6 bases from J, leaving 7 bases between. The CDR3 runs 11 residues. The CDR3 protein is CSARIGDTQYF. The CDR3 nucleotides are TGCAGTGCTAGGATCGGGGATACGCAGTATTTT.

V and J are TRBV7-2 and TRBJ2-3, with D unresolved. V dropped 2 bases and J dropped 9 bases, with 9 bases sitting between them. CDR3 size: 12 residues. The germline CDR1 and CDR2 sequences are SGHTA and FQGNSA. This CDR3 is CASSLQLTTQYF. CDR3 sequence (DNA): TGTGCCAGCAGCTTACAACTAACCACGCAGTATTTT.

CDR3 sequence: CASSPGTGNEKLFF. In DNA, the CDR3 is TGTGCCAGCAGCCCCGGGACGGGTAATGAAAAACTGTTTTTT. The rearrangement links TRBV11-2 to TRBJ1-4; possibly TRBD1 for D (5 bases). The CDR3 covers 14 residues. The ends were cut back, 5 bases at V and 4 bases at J, with 11 bases in the middle. Per the germline V gene, CDR1 is SGHAT and CDR2 is FQNNGV.

In its sample, this clone was seen a few times. The genes are TRBV6-5 and TRBJ2-1; D is tentatively TRBD1 or TRBD2 (5 bases each). Trimming removed 4 bases at V and 6 bases at J, with 19 bases between. CDR1 is MNHEY and CDR2 is SVGAGI in the germline V gene. There are 16 residues in the CDR3. The CDR3 sequence is CASSSEVGGDGNEQFF. In DNA, the CDR3 is TGTGCCAGCAGTTCTGAGGTTGGGGGTGACGGCAATGAGCAGTTCTTC.

V usage is TRBV5-5 and J usage is TRBJ2-7; 7 bases agree with TRBD1. V dropped 2 bases and J dropped 6; count of bases not matched to a gene: 8. The germline V gene has CDR1 SGHKS and CDR2 YYEKEE (reference sequence). The CDR3 is 14 amino acids. The CDR3: CASSFNRGSGEQYF. CDR3 bases: TGTGCCAGCAGCTTTAACAGGGGTTCGGGCGAGCAGTACTTC.

The chain carries TRBV28 and TRBJ2-1; D is possibly TRBD2 (6 bases). With 5 bases removed from V and 4 bases from J, the gap between germline ends came to 12 bases. The CDR3 is 14 residues long. Germline CDR1 reads MDHEN; CDR2 reads SYDVKM. CDR3 sequence (DNA): TGTGCCAGCAGTCCTAGCGCGTCTTACAATGAGCAGTTCTTC. Amino acid sequence: CASSPSASYNEQFF.

The CDR3 nucleotides are TGTGCCAGCAGCCCATGGGACAGACCCTTGGGCGGGGAGCTGTTTTTT. Its translation is CASSPWDRPLGGELFF. J is TRBJ2-2 and V is TRBV7-3, with TRBD1 matching 7 bases. This CDR3 has 16 residues. Looked up from germline, CDR1 is SGHTA and CDR2 is FQGTGA. V shed 5 bases and J 7 bases; nucleotides not matched to a gene: 13. Filled out from reference TRBV7-3 and TRBJ2-2, the complete variable domain reads GAGVSQTPSNKVTEKGKYVELRCDPISGHTALYWYRQSLGQGPEFLIYFQGTGAADDSGLPNDRFFAVRPEGSVSTLKIQRTERGDSAVYLCASSPWDRPLGGELFFGEGSRLTVL.

By share of the sample, this clone is medium-sized. The chain has TRBV10-3 and TRBJ1-2; D unresolved. The CDR3 totals 17 residues. In germline, CDR1 is ENHRY, CDR2 SYGVKD. Between the trimmed V and J ends, which lost 0 bases and 1 base, there was a span of 15 bases. CDR3 region: CAISESTSDNDNYGYTF. The CDR3 DNA is TGTGCCATCAGTGAGTCGACTTCTGACAATGATAACTATGGCTACACCTTC.

CDR3 DNA sequence: TGTGCCAGCAGCTTTACTAGCGGGATTTACGAGCAGTACTTC. This translates into CASSFTSGIYEQYF. The chain couples TRBV7-2 to TRBJ2-5, with 10 positions matching TRBD2. The DNA end is a closer match to TRBJ2-7, so the J assignment may be wrong. Germline CDR1 SGHTA, CDR2 FQGNSA. The CDR3 has 14 amino acids.